This is a list of T cell receptor beta chains from one sample in a study of blood T cell repertoires in COVID-19. Only in-frame clones appear in the TCRdb table, and some are missing; sequencing was by immunoSEQ multiplex PCR. The table records over 200,000 clones, around 84% of them present only once. Input material: PBMCs or T cells enriched from blood (not recorded which). The origin of the receptors is a man between 18 and 29 years old who had recovered from COVID-19. The CDR3 runs from the conserved cysteine through the conserved F or W. Each record gives: clone size, D gene, V gene, J gene, CDR3 DNA, CDR3 protein. A D gene is named only where the DNA matches it firmly. Only part of the rows carry a size: once, few, many, or a class if the clone is expanded.

size: NA; D: TRBD2; V: TRBV20-1; J: TRBJ2-1; DNA: TGCAGTGCTAGTAGGACTAGCGGGAGTATCTACAATGAGCAGTTCTTC; CDR3: CSASRTSGSIYNEQFF
size: NA; D: TRBD2; V: TRBV3-1/TRBV3-2; J: TRBJ2-3; DNA: TGTGCCAGCAGCCAGGTACTAGCGGGGGGCCCCCAACTGCATACGCAGTATTTT; CDR3: CASSQVLAGGPQLHTQYF
size: NA; D: NA; V: TRBV3-1/TRBV3-2; J: TRBJ2-3; DNA: TGTGCCAGCAGCCCTCCTCAGAGCACAGATACGCAGTATTTT; CDR3: CASSPPQSTDTQYF
size: once; D: NA; V: TRBV28; J: TRBJ1-5; DNA: TGTGCCAGCAGTCCAAGGGACTTGGGACAGCCCCAGCATTTT; CDR3: CASSPRDLGQPQHF
size: once; D: NA; V: TRBV7-9; J: TRBJ2-5; DNA: TGTGCCAGCAGCCGAACCGGGGGACAAGAGACCCAGTACTTC; CDR3: CASSRTGGQETQYF
size: NA; D: TRBD1; V: TRBV12-3/TRBV12-4; J: TRBJ1-5; DNA: TGTGCCAGCGCCGGGACAGGGGATCAGCCCCAGCATTTT; CDR3: CASAGTGDQPQHF
size: NA; D: NA; V: TRBV4-1; J: TRBJ2-1; DNA: TGCGCCAGCAGCCAAGTTAACAATGAGCAGTTCTTC; CDR3: CASSQVNNEQFF
size: NA; D: NA; V: TRBV7-6; J: TRBJ2-1; DNA: TGTGCCAGCAGCCCAGGGTGGGCTGAGCAGTTCTTC; CDR3: CASSPGWAEQFF
size: NA; D: NA; V: TRBV24-1; J: TRBJ1-1; DNA: TGTGCCACCTCTCCTGCGTGGGGGCGAGGAGGAGCTTTCTTT; CDR3: CATSPAWGRGGAFF
size: NA; D: TRBD1; V: TRBV6-5; J: TRBJ2-1; DNA: TGTGCCAGCAGCCCCGGGACAGGGTACAATGAGCAGTTCTTC; CDR3: CASSPGTGYNEQFF
size: NA; D: NA; V: TRBV25-1; J: TRBJ1-6; DNA: TGTGCCAGCAGTGAGGCCGGGGTGGGGTCACCCCTCCACTTT; CDR3: CASSEAGVGSPLHF
size: NA; D: TRBD2; V: TRBV5-1; J: TRBJ2-1; DNA: TGCGCCAGCAGCCCGGCAGGGGGACTAGCGAGCTCCTACAATGAGCAGTTCTTC; CDR3: CASSPAGGLASSYNEQFF
size: NA; D: NA; V: TRBV3-1/TRBV3-2; J: TRBJ2-2; DNA: TGTGCCAGCAGTGGGGGCACCACCGGGGAGCTGTTTTTT; CDR3: CASSGGTTGELFF
size: NA; D: NA; V: TRBV11-3; J: TRBJ2-1; DNA: TGTGCCAGCAGCTTAGATAGTCGCGGGGTACTTTACGGATCCTACAATGAGCAGTTCTTC; CDR3: CASSLDSRGVLYGSYNEQFF
size: NA; D: NA; V: TRBV6-5; J: TRBJ1-3; DNA: TGTGCCAGCAGTTCCCAGGGCCACACCATATATTTT; CDR3: CASSSQGHTIYF
size: few; D: TRBD1; V: TRBV4-1; J: TRBJ1-1; DNA: TGCGCCAGCAGCCAAGATGACAGGGGGGGGAACACTGAAGCTTTCTTT; CDR3: CASSQDDRGGNTEAFF